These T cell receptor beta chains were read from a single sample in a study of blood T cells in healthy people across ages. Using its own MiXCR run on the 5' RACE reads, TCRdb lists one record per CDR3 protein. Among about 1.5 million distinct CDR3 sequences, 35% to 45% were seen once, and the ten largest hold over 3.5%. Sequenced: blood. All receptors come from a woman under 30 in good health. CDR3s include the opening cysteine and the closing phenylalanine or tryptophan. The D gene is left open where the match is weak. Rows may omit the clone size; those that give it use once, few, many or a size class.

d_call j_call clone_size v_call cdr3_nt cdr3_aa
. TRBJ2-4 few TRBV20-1 TGCAGTACCGAAGGACCCAAAAACATTCAGTACTTC CSTEGPKNIQYF
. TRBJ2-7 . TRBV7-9 TGTGCCAGCAGCTTAGCGAACAGGAATCACGAGCAGTACTTC CASSLANRNHEQYF
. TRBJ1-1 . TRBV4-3 TGCGCCAGCAGCCAAGAAGGAGTCTTTGGGGCTGAAGCTTTCTTT CASSQEGVFGAEAFF
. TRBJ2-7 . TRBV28 TGTGCCAGCAGGTACGGGTCCCGGGACGAGCAGTACTTC CASRYGSRDEQYF
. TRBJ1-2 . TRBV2 TGTGCCAGCAGTGATATCGGGGCCAACTATGGCTACACCTTC CASSDIGANYGYTF
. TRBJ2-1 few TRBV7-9 TGTGCCAGCAGCTTAGACAAGTTTTTAACCTACAATGAGCAGTTCTTC CASSLDKFLTYNEQFF
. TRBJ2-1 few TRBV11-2 TGTGCCAGCAGCTCCCTCCAGTATAATGGGGACAATGAGCAGTTCTTC CASSSLQYNGDNEQFF
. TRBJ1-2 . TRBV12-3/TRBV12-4 TGTGCCAGCAGTTTAGCGGAACGGGTTAACTATGGCTGCACCTTC CASSLAERVNYGCTF
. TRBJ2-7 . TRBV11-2 TGTGCCAGCAGCTCTCACACGGTCCCCTACGAGCAGTACTTC CASSSHTVPYEQYF
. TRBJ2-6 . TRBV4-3 TGCGCCAGCAGCGACGGACTCGAGGGACTCTCTGGGGTCAACGTCCTGACTTTC CASSDGLEGLSGVNVLTF
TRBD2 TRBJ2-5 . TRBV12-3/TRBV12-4 TGTGCCAGCAGCCTAATAGCGGGGGGATTCTTTCACAATGAGCAGTACTTC CASSLIAGGFFHNEQYF
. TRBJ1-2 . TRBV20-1 TGCAGTGCTAGAGGGGGTGGGCTTGGCTACACCTTC CSARGGGLGYTF
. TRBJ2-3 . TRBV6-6 TGTGCCAGCAGTCAGGTGGCTGGCCCTAACACAGATACGCAGTATTTT CASSQVAGPNTDTQYF
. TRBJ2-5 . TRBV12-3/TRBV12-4 TGTGCCGGGTCTCCGTGGCCGGGAGAGACCCAGTACTTC CAGSPWPGETQYF
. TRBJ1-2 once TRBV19 TGTGCCAGTAGCCAGATCCTCTATGGCTACACCTTC CASSQILYGYTF
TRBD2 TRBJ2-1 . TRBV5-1 TGCGCCAGCAGCGGAGTAGCGGGAGCGGAATCCCACGAGCAGTTCTTC CASSGVAGAESHEQFF
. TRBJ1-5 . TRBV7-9 TGTGCCAGCAGCTCCCCTACGGGACCCCAGGAGGAGGTCAATCAGCCCCAGCATTTT CASSSPTGPQEEVNQPQHF
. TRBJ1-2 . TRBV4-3 TGCGCCAGCAGCCAAGAACCAAGCTCCTATGGCTACACCTTC CASSQEPSSYGYTF
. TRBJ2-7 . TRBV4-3 TGCGCCAGCAGCCAAGACTCGGCAGGACAGCAAACCAGCAATGAGCAGTACTTC CASSQDSAGQQTSNEQYF
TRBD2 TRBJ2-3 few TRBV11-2 TGTGCCAGCAGCTTCCCCTCAGCGGGACGCACAGATACGCAGTATTTT CASSFPSAGRTDTQYF
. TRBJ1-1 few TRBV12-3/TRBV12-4 TGTGCCAGCACCGAAAGGCGGCAGAACACTGAAGCTTTCTTT CASTERRQNTEAFF
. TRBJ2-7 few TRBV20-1 TGCAGTGCTAGAGACGCGTACGACGAGCAGTACTTC CSARDAYDEQYF
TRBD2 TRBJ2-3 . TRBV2 TGTGTCGGCAGTGGGGGGGCAGATACGCAGTATTTT CVGSGGADTQYF
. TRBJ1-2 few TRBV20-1 TGCAGTGCGTTGGTGGGGGGCTACACCTTC CSALVGGYTF
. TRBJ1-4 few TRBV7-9 TGTGCCAGCACCCCGACTGACTTGGGGGAAAAACTGTTTTTT CASTPTDLGEKLFF
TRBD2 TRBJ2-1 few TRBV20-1 TGCAGTGCTCTGGCGGGAGTAGAGGGTGAGCAGTTCTTC CSALAGVEGEQFF
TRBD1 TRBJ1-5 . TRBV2 TGTGCCAGCAGGTCGACAGGGGCAATGAATCAGCCCCAGCATTTT CASRSTGAMNQPQHF